In its sample, the clone carrying this T cell receptor (beta chain) was seen a few times. TCRdb passed the 5' RACE reads through MiXCR, listing each CDR3 protein once. The sample has approximately 41,000 distinct CDR3 sequences, just under 30% seen once; the top ten hold 3.7%. Germline V lookup: CDR1 SNHLY, CDR2 FYNNEI. The CDR3 consists of 11 residues. V was cut by 8 bases and J by 8 bases, with 10 bases left in between. The TCR sequence derives from a female donor with breast cancer. The V gene is TRBV2, the J gene TRBJ2-1; D uncertain. Material for sequencing was memory CD4+ T cells sorted from a lymph node. Subset denoted: memory CD4+ T cells, CD4+CD45RO+CD25-. Written as DNA, the CDR3 is TGTGCCAGCCACTTCTTAGATGAGCAGTTCTTC. Its protein is CASHFLDEQFF.